The 27 T cell receptor beta chains below all came from one sample that was sequenced in a study of T-cell reconstitution after alpha-beta-depleted transplantation in children. TCRbeta library preparation incorporated unique molecular identifiers. TCRdb re-called the PCR reads with MiXCR, one entry per CDR3 protein. The sample holds about 170,000 distinct CDR3 sequences; more than 9.5% are singletons and the top ten take less than 15%. The starting material was PBMCs, obtained before TCRalphabeta/CD19-depleted stem cell transplant. The receptor source for this set is a boy aged 2 to 9 with acute myeloid leukemia, due to receive a stem cell transplant.

This clonotype was counted at least ten times. This chain uses TRBV2 with TRBJ2-3, with D unresolved. Germline V lookup: CDR1 SNHLY, CDR2 FYNNEI. The CDR3 extends over 12 amino acids. Trimming pared 6 bases from V and 6 bases from J, leaving 10 bases between. CDR3 amino acids: CASREYGDTQYF. In DNA, the CDR3 is TGTGCCAGCAGAGAATATGGTGATACGCAGTATTTT.

This clonotype was seen ten or more times. This sequence joins TRBV28 and TRBJ1-1; 8 bases agree with TRBD1. V lost 5 bases, J lost 4 bases, and 6 bases stayed unmatched. The CDR3 length is 14 residues. Germline V gene sequence: CDR1 MDHEN, CDR2 SYDVKM. The CDR3 here is CASSPSDRVTEAFF. CDR3 in DNA: TGTGCCAGCAGTCCTTCGGACAGGGTCACTGAAGCTTTCTTT.

This clonotype was found many times. The chain has TRBV28 and TRBJ1-5; no clear D. V was trimmed by 0 bases and J by 6 bases, leaving 3 bases between them. CDR3 length: 12 residues. Germline values: CDR1 MDHEN, CDR2 SYDVKM. The CDR3 spells CASSLWGQPQHF. For the CDR3, the DNA is TGTGCCAGCAGTTTATGGGGTCAGCCCCAGCATTTT.

This clonotype was counted many times. The rearrangement uses TRBV5-1 and TRBJ1-6; 8 bases fit TRBD1. The V gene's germline CDR1 is SGHRS and CDR2 YFSETQ. This CDR3 region has 14 residues. V dropped 3 bases and J dropped 8; count of bases not matched to a gene: 4. For the CDR3, the DNA is TGCGCCAGCAGCTCGGACAGGGATCATTCACCCCTCCACTTT. Translating gives CASSSDRDHSPLHF.

This clonotype has ten or more counts. The chain employs TRBV6-5 and TRBJ1-1; D remains unclear. The CDR3 contains 13 residues. Germline V CDR1 and CDR2: MNHEY, SVGAGI. V lost 6 bases and J lost 7, with 15 bases in between. CDR3 region: CASRLRRLHEAFF. CDR3 DNA: TGTGCCAGCAGACTTCGCAGATTGCATGAAGCTTTCTTT.

This clonotype was recorded many times. The chain carries TRBV12-3 or TRBV12-4 and TRBJ2-1, with D hard to call. The CDR3 is 13 amino acids. Trimming stripped 6 bases from V and 8 bases from J, with 14 bases between. CDR3 sequence (DNA): TGTGCCAGCAGGTCCGGGCTTAGCTATGAGCAGTTCTTC. Its protein is CASRSGLSYEQFF.

This clonotype was counted at least ten times. This chain uses TRBV5-5 with TRBJ2-1; 12 bases line up with TRBD1. The CDR3 loop spans 16 amino acids. Germline V gene data show CDR1 as SGHKS and CDR2 as YYEKEE (reference sequence). V dropped 0 bases and J dropped 7; count of bases not matched to a gene: 5. In DNA form, the CDR3 reads TGTGCCAGCAGCTTGGGATGGGACAGGGGGCTTAATGAGCAGTTCTTC. Its protein product is CASSLGWDRGLNEQFF.

This clonotype was detected many times. The chain recombines TRBV28 with TRBJ2-7; D may be TRBD1 (5 bases). Germline lookup yields CDR1 MDHEN and CDR2 SYDVKM. Trimming took off 8 bases at V and 5 bases at J, with 13 bases between the two ends. This CDR3 contains 12 residues. CDR3 loop: CASGLKGNEQYF. The CDR3 nucleotides are TGTGCCAGCGGCCTAAAGGGGAACGAGCAGTACTTC.

The DNA of the CDR3 is TGTGCCAGCAGCTGGAGGTGGACAGGGACCTACGAGCAGTACTTC. Protein: CASSWRWTGTYEQYF. This chain joins TRBV5-6 and TRBJ2-7; the match to TRBD1 covers 8 bases. Germline V lookup: CDR1 SGHDT, CDR2 YYEEEE. After removal of 3 bases from V and 2 bases from J, the junction contained 7 bases not matched to a gene. The CDR3 has 15 amino acids. Complete variable domain (other parts from reference TRBV5-6 and TRBJ2-7): DAGVTQSPTHLIKTRGQQVTLRCSPKSGHDTVSWYQQALGQGPQFIFQYYEEEERQRGNFPDRFSGHQFPNYSSELNVNALLLGDSALYLCASSWRWTGTYEQYFGPGTRLTVT.

This clonotype was counted ten times or more. The chain uses TRBV25-1 and TRBJ2-5; 7 bases map to TRBD1. Germline loops: CDR1 MGHDK, CDR2 SYGVNS. The CDR3 loop spans 14 amino acids. V shed 6 bases, J shed 4 bases, and the junction held 8 bases outside the gene matches. The CDR3 bases are TGTGCCAGCAGCCCAGACAGGGAGCGAGAGACCCAGTACTTC. Amino acids: CASSPDRERETQYF.

The CDR3 loop is CASSQAGVGYEQYF. Here the CDR3 DNA reads TGTGCCAGCAGCCAAGCGGGAGTTGGGTACGAGCAGTACTTC. The V call is TRBV4-2, the J call TRBJ2-7, with D maybe TRBD2 (6 bases). Deletions cut 1 base from V and 4 bases from J, with 11 bases between. This CDR3 comprises 14 residues. Germline V lookup: CDR1 LGHNA, CDR2 YNFKEQ.

This clonotype was counted ten times or more. The rearrangement uses TRBV3-1 and TRBJ1-3; 8 bases are shared with TRBD1. The CDR3 length is 17 residues. After removal of 4 bases from V and 0 bases from J, the junction contained 8 bases not matched to a gene. Germline V lookup: CDR1 LGHDT, CDR2 YNNKEL (reference sequence). The CDR3: CASSRWGQATSGNTIYF. CDR3 DNA: TGTGCCAGCAGCCGCTGGGGACAGGCAACCTCTGGAAACACCATATATTTT.

This clonotype was observed many times. The V and J genes are TRBV5-1 and TRBJ1-2, with a possible D match to TRBD1 (5 bases). The CDR3 runs to 15 residues. Germline CDR1 is SGHRS and CDR2 is YFSETQ. V lost 4 bases and J lost 3, with 16 bases in between. The CDR3 region has the DNA TGCGCCAGCAGCACCAGGCAGGGAGGATACTATGGCTACACCTTC. It translates to CASSTRQGGYYGYTF.

Ten or more counts support this clonotype. The rearrangement links TRBV27 to TRBJ2-7; D ambiguous. Trimming took off 3 bases at V and 6 bases at J, with 9 bases between the two ends. The germline V gene encodes CDR1 MNHEY and CDR2 SMNVEV (reference sequence). CDR3 size: 12 residues. The CDR3 protein is CASSFNLGEQYF. DNA for the CDR3: TGTGCCAGCAGTTTCAACCTAGGCGAGCAGTACTTC.

At least ten counts were recorded for this clonotype. This chain connects TRBV19 to TRBJ2-6, with unresolved D. The CDR3 has 13 residues. Deletions cut 6 bases from V and 0 bases from J, with 3 bases between. Germline V lookup: CDR1 LNHDA, CDR2 SQIVND (reference sequence). CDR3 in DNA: TGTGCCAGTAGGCCCTCTGGGGCCAACGTCCTGACTTTC. Amino acids: CASRPSGANVLTF.

At least ten counts were recorded for this clonotype. CDR3: CATSLAGSLSGELFF. The DNA of the CDR3 is TGTGCCACCTCTCTAGCGGGAAGCCTAAGCGGGGAGCTGTTTTTT. This chain connects TRBV24-1 to TRBJ2-2; 9 bases align to TRBD2. Germline V gives CDR1 KGHDR, CDR2 SFDVKD. The length of the CDR3 is 15 residues. V was pared by 9 bases and J by 7 bases, with 11 bases of the junction left unmatched.

This clonotype came up a few times. The rearrangement uses TRBV6-5 and TRBJ2-1; D is unresolved. Germline loops: CDR1 MNHEY, CDR2 SVGAGI. The CDR3 has 12 residues. Trimming removed 0 bases at V and 9 bases at J, with 6 bases between. This chain's CDR3 is CASSYSLGEQFF. CDR3 coding DNA: TGTGCCAGCAGTTACTCCTTGGGTGAGCAGTTCTTC.

This clonotype was detected many times. This chain links TRBV5-1 with TRBJ2-7; 10 bases agree with TRBD2. Germline CDR1 and CDR2: SGHRS and YFSETQ. The CDR3 runs 16 residues. Trimming took 0 bases from V and 5 from J; bases not matched to a gene: 8. The CDR3 DNA is TGCGCCAGCAGCTTGGCTCTAGCGGGAGACATGCACGAGCAGTACTTC. This gives the protein CASSLALAGDMHEQYF.

This clonotype was found many times. The chain links TRBV21-1 to TRBJ2-7; the table names TRBD1, a call not compared with the DNA. TRBV21-1 is described as a pseudogene. The CDR3 loop spans 15 amino acids. The CDR3 here is CASSKARDTSYEQYV. CDR3 nucleotides: TGTGCCAGCAGCAAAGCCCGGGACACATCCTACGAGCAGTACGTC.

The sample holds many counts of this clonotype. The chain combines TRBV3-1 with TRBJ2-5; D is undetermined. The CDR3 has 11 residues. Germline values: CDR1 LGHDT, CDR2 YNNKEL (reference sequence). Between the trimmed V and J ends, which lost 2 bases and 7 bases, there was a span of 5 bases. CDR3 loop: CASSQIGTQYF. Written as DNA, the CDR3 is TGTGCCAGCAGCCAAATCGGGACCCAGTACTTC.

The chain has TRBV7-9 and TRBJ1-5; D not resolved. Germline V gene sequence: CDR1 SEHNR, CDR2 FQNEAQ (reference sequence). V was trimmed by 6 bases and J by 7 bases, leaving 13 bases between them. This CDR3 region has 13 residues. CDR3 sequence reads: CASRPSGGQPQHF. CDR3 bases: TGTGCCAGCAGACCGTCGGGAGGGCAGCCCCAGCATTTT. The full variable domain, completed using reference TRBV7-9 and TRBJ1-5, is DTGVSQNPRHKITKRGQNVTFRCDPISEHNRLYWYRQTLGQGPEFLTYFQNEAQLEKSRLLSDRFSAERPKGSFSTLEIQRTEQGDSAMYLCASRPSGGQPQHFGDGTRLSIL.

Ten or more counts support this clonotype. The chain has TRBV7-9 and TRBJ2-7; D not certain. Germline V gene lookup returns CDR1 SEHNR and CDR2 FQNEAQ (reference sequence). The V end was cut by 0 bases, the J end by 5 bases, with 8 bases between. The CDR3 loop spans 13 amino acids. The DNA for the CDR3 is TGTGCCAGCAGCTTAGCGATGGATAACGAGCAGTACTTC. Protein: CASSLAMDNEQYF.

This clonotype was counted many times. The chain recombines TRBV11-2 with TRBJ2-7, with D uncertain. V shed 5 bases and J shed 3 bases, with 11 bases lying between them. The CDR3 runs to 13 residues. CDR1 is SGHAT and CDR2 is FQNNGV in the germline V gene. CDR3 sequence: CASSAISHYEQYF. The CDR3 DNA is TGTGCCAGCAGCGCGATAAGTCACTACGAGCAGTACTTC.

This clonotype has ten or more counts. The chain carries TRBV5-1 and TRBJ2-3; D perhaps matches TRBD2 (5 bases). Trimming shortened V by 3 bases and J by 2 bases, and 19 bases separated the two germline ends. The CDR3 is 17 residues long. Germline V gene lookup returns CDR1 SGHRS and CDR2 YFSETQ. DNA for the CDR3: TGCGCCAGCAGCTCCTCTCTGAGGGTCTACCACACAGATACGCAGTATTTT. Translation: CASSSSLRVYHTDTQYF.

This clonotype was recorded at least ten times. The V gene is TRBV3-1, the J gene TRBJ1-5; no reliable D call. The CDR3 length is 13 residues. The germline gives CDR1 LGHDT, CDR2 YNNKEL (reference sequence). Trimming removed 0 bases from V and 5 bases from J, with 5 bases in between. The CDR3 protein is CASSQDKDQPQHF. CDR3 in DNA: TGTGCCAGCAGCCAAGACAAGGATCAGCCCCAGCATTTT. The full variable domain, with the rest looked up from reference TRBV3-1 and TRBJ1-5, is DTAVSQTPKYLVTQMGNDKSIKCEQNLGHDTMYWYKQDSKKFLKIMFSYNNKELIINETVPNRFSPKSPDKAHLNLHINSLELGDSAVYFCASSQDKDQPQHFGDGTRLSIL.

This clonotype was seen at least ten times. DNA for the CDR3: TGTGCCAGCAGCTTAGGACAGGGAACCTACAATGAGCAGTTCTTC. This gives the protein CASSLGQGTYNEQFF. J is TRBJ2-1 and V is TRBV11-2; TRBD1 matches 7 bases. J was trimmed by 2 bases and V by 1 base; bases with no gene match: 2. The germline gives CDR1 SGHAT, CDR2 FQNNGV. The CDR3 has 15 residues. The complete variable domain, with remaining parts taken from reference TRBV11-2 and TRBJ2-1, reads EAGVAQSPRYKIIEKRQSVAFWCNPISGHATLYWYQQILGQGPKLLIQFQNNGVVDDSQLPKDRFSAERLKGVDSTLKIQPAKLEDSAVYLCASSLGQGTYNEQFFGPGTRLTVL.

This clonotype appeared many times. The chain combines TRBV11-2 with TRBJ2-3; possibly TRBD1 or TRBD2 for D (5 bases each). The ends were cut back, 5 bases at V and 2 bases at J, with 11 bases in the middle. The germline V gene has CDR1 SGHAT and CDR2 FQNNGV. The CDR3 length is 14 residues. The CDR3 DNA is TGTGCCAGCAGCGCCTGGGGGATCACAGATACGCAGTATTTT. The encoded protein is CASSAWGITDTQYF.